One and the same sample provided the 29 T cell receptor beta chains below, sequenced in a study of T cells in Graves' hyperthyroidism and ophthalmopathy. The CDR3 regions of TCR beta were amplified from RNA transcripts. In the first-round RT-PCR of the TCR CDR3, the HTBI primer set was used. In TCRdb, the multiplex PCR reads were re-called with MiXCR into one record per CDR3 protein. The sample includes 450,000 to 700,000 distinct CDR3 sequences, just over 45% seen only once; the top ten take roughly 19%. The specimen was peripheral blood or thyroid tissue (not recorded which). These receptors came from an adult woman with Graves' disease, either hyperthyroidism or ophthalmopathy (not recorded which).

The V gene is TRBV20-1, the J gene TRBJ1-6; D not resolved. Per the germline V gene, CDR1 is DFQATT and CDR2 is SNEGSKA (reference sequence). The V end lost 6 bases, the J end lost 4 bases, and 7 bases lay between the germline ends. CDR3 length: 12 amino acids. The CDR3: CSAPGYNSPLHF. CDR3 DNA: TGCAGTGCCCCCGGTTATAATTCACCCCTCCACTTT.

This clonotype was seen at least ten times. V and J are TRBV4-2 and TRBJ1-2; the match to TRBD1 covers 9 bases. J was trimmed by 6 bases and V by 7 bases; bases with no gene match: 6. Germline CDR1 is LGHNA and CDR2 is YNFKEQ. CDR3 length: 13 residues. The CDR3 loop reads CASTGTGRDGYTF. In DNA form, the CDR3 reads TGTGCCAGCACCGGGACAGGGAGGGATGGCTACACCTTC.

The rearrangement links TRBV11-2 to TRBJ1-2, with D unclear. The germline CDR1 and CDR2 sequences are SGHAT and FQNNGV. The CDR3 runs 14 residues. With 3 bases removed from V and 12 bases from J, the gap between germline ends came to 20 bases. CDR3 in DNA: TGTGCCAGCAGCTTGACCGCTACACTCTCTGGAAACACCTTC. This sequence encodes CASSLTATLSGNTF.

As for this clonotype: The junction departs from germline at one end; a sequencing error may be responsible. V usage is TRBV7-2 and J usage is TRBJ2-6; no definite D call. Germline CDR1 is SGHTA and CDR2 is FQGNSA. The CDR3 covers 8 residues. CDR3: CASNILTF. DNA for the CDR3: TGTGCCAGCAACATCCTGACTTTC.

The table lists this clonotype with many counts. The chain carries TRBV5-1 and TRBJ1-3; 7 bases match TRBD1. Per the germline V gene, CDR1 is SGHRS and CDR2 is YFSETQ. The trim removed 4 bases at V and 2 bases at J, leaving 9 bases unmatched. This CDR3 contains 16 residues. Here the CDR3 DNA reads TGCGCCAGCAGCCTTAAGGGGGACAGCGCTGGAAACACCATATATTTT. This sequence encodes CASSLKGDSAGNTIYF.

V is TRBV29-1 and J is TRBJ1-1; D is unresolved. The CDR3 spans 14 residues. Germline V CDR1 and CDR2: SQVTM, ANQGSEA. V gave up 7 bases and J gave up 5 bases, with 20 bases separating them. The CDR3 sequence: CSADPKGLLTEAFF. In nucleotides, the CDR3 is TGCAGCGCTGACCCTAAGGGCCTACTTACTGAAGCTTTCTTT. Using reference TRBV29-1 and TRBJ1-1 for the parts outside the CDR3, the full variable domain is SAVISQKPSRDICQRGTSLTIQCQVDSQVTMMFWYRQQPGQSLTLIATANQGSEATYESGFVIDKFPISRPNLTFSTLTVSNMSPEDSSIYLCSADPKGLLTEAFFGQGTRLTVV.

This clonotype was detected ten times or more. V gene TRBV4-1 combines with J gene TRBJ1-1, with unresolved D. V was cut by 1 base and J by 4 bases, with 7 bases left in between. The V gene's germline CDR1 is MGHRA and CDR2 YSYEKL. This CDR3 comprises 13 residues. CDR3 sequence (DNA): TGCGCCAGCAGCCAAGCCCAGCGCACTGAAGCTTTCTTT. This encodes CASSQAQRTEAFF.

The chain carries TRBV20-1 and TRBJ1-5, with 8 bases matching TRBD1. Germline V lookup: CDR1 DFQATT, CDR2 SNEGSKA (reference sequence). The CDR3 has 15 residues. V shed 2 bases and J 9 bases; nucleotides not matched to a gene: 12. CDR3 amino acids: CSARKLGQGGRPQHF. The CDR3 DNA follows: TGCAGTGCTAGAAAACTAGGACAGGGAGGTAGGCCCCAGCATTTT.

The chain couples TRBV25-1 to TRBJ2-2, with a weak D call TRBD2 (5 bases). Germline values: CDR1 MGHDK, CDR2 SYGVNS. CDR3 size: 14 residues. Deletions cut 7 bases from V and 1 base from J, with 10 bases between. The CDR3 DNA follows: TGTGCCAGCATGGGGAGCGGGAACACCGGGGAGCTGTTTTTT. This translates into CASMGSGNTGELFF. Full variable domain (rest looked up from reference TRBV25-1 and TRBJ2-2): EADIYQTPRYLVIGTGKKITLECSQTMGHDKMYWYQQDPGMELHLIHYSYGVNSTEKGDLSSESTVSRIRTEHFPLTLESARPSHTSQYLCASMGSGNTGELFFGEGSRLTVL.

This clonotype turned up a few times. The rearrangement joins TRBV7-3 to TRBJ1-4; 7 nucleotides agree with TRBD1. The CDR3 has 14 residues. CDR1 is SGHTA and CDR2 is FQGTGA in the germline V gene. V was clipped by 5 bases and J by 7 bases; unmatched bases: 7. CDR3 nucleotides: TGTGCCAGCAGCAACACAGGGGCCACTGAAAAACTGTTTTTT. Translation gives CASSNTGATEKLFF. Supplemented by reference TRBV7-3 and TRBJ1-4, the full variable domain reads GAGVSQTPSNKVTEKGKYVELRCDPISGHTALYWYRQSLGQGPEFLIYFQGTGAADDSGLPNDRFFAVRPEGSVSTLKIQRTERGDSAVYLCASSNTGATEKLFFGSGTQLSVL.

This clonotype appeared many times. V gene TRBV11-3 combines with J gene TRBJ1-1; maybe TRBD1 (6 bases). Germline V gene sequence: CDR1 SGHNT, CDR2 YENEEA. V lost 5 bases and J lost 2, with 12 bases in between. The CDR3 loop spans 14 amino acids. Written as DNA, the CDR3 is TGTGCCAGCAGCCACGGGACACCAAACACTGAAGCTTTCTTT. The encoded protein is CASSHGTPNTEAFF.

The chain combines TRBV20-1 with TRBJ2-5, with D possibly matching TRBD1 (5 bases). Trimming removed 0 bases at V and 5 bases at J, with 10 bases between. CDR1 is DFQATT and CDR2 is SNEGSKA in the germline V gene (reference sequence). The CDR3 loop spans 13 amino acids. In nucleotides, the CDR3 is TGCAGTGCTAGAGATTCGGCAGGGGAGACCCAGTACTTC. It specifies CSARDSAGETQYF.

At least ten counts were recorded for this clonotype. The V call is TRBV20-1, the J call TRBJ2-5; D call uncertain. The V end was cut by 3 bases, the J end by 2 bases, with 7 bases between. The CDR3 runs 12 residues. In germline, CDR1 is DFQATT, CDR2 SNEGSKA (reference sequence). Here the CDR3 reads CSASLQQETQYF. CDR3 nucleotides: TGCAGTGCTAGTTTACAGCAAGAGACCCAGTACTTC.

This clonotype was picked up many times. V is TRBV29-1 and J is TRBJ2-7; D might be TRBD2 (5 bases). In germline, CDR1 is SQVTM, CDR2 ANQGSEA. This CDR3 is 14 amino acids long. Trimming removed 1 base at V and 2 bases at J, with 12 bases between. CDR3 bases: TGCAGCGTTGAAGTATGGTTCGGGGCCTACGAGCAGTACTTC. Amino acid sequence: CSVEVWFGAYEQYF.

This chain uses TRBV10-3 with TRBJ1-5; D might be TRBD1 (6 bases). Germline-derived CDR1 and CDR2 are ENHRY and SYGVKD. The CDR3 is 17 residues long. Deletions cut 10 bases from V and 4 bases from J, with 26 bases between. CDR3 nucleotide sequence: TGTGCCACCCAAGGTGGGGGAACAGGGTTACCTAATCAGCCCCAGCATTTT. Amino acids: CATQGGGTGLPNQPQHF.

In regard to this clonotype: One junction end does not reproduce the germline sequence, and a read error may be involved. The V and J genes are TRBV7-7 and TRBJ2-1; a weak D match, TRBD1 (6 bases). Germline CDR1 SSHAT, CDR2 FNYEAQ (reference sequence). The CDR3 totals 16 residues. The CDR3 DNA is TGTGCTAGCAGCTTGAATACAGGGAATCTTCCGAATGAGCAGTTCTTC. Translation gives CASSLNTGNLPNEQFF.

Only one count was recorded for this clonotype. The chain joins TRBV20-1 to TRBJ1-6, with D unresolved. This CDR3 is 12 amino acids long. Trimming shortened V by 6 bases and J by 7 bases, and 10 bases separated the two germline ends. Per the germline V gene, CDR1 is DFQATT and CDR2 is SNEGSKA (reference sequence). CDR3 nucleotides: TGCAGTGCGAACCGGGGAAATTCACCCCTCCACTTT. It yields the protein CSANRGNSPLHF.

Note on this clonotype: This may be a read error: a much more frequent sequence differs by one nucleotide. V is TRBV10-3 and J is TRBJ2-2; weak D call: TRBD2 (6 bases). This CDR3 has 13 amino acids. Germline CDR1 ENHRY, CDR2 SYGVKD. CDR3 DNA sequence: TGTGCCGTCAGTGGAGGGGTCACCGGGGAGCTGTTTTTT. This codes for CAVSGGVTGELFF.

This clonotype was detected many times. The chain is built from TRBV12-3 or TRBV12-4 and TRBJ1-1; D is ambiguous. Trimming shortened V by 6 bases and J by 2 bases, and 13 bases separated the two germline ends. The CDR3 contains 14 residues. CDR3 in amino acids: CASRHHAGNTEAFF. CDR3 nucleotides: TGTGCCAGCAGACATCATGCGGGTAACACTGAAGCTTTCTTT.

The genes are TRBV29-1 and TRBJ2-7; D gene ambiguous. Between the trimmed V and J ends, which lost 4 bases and 3 bases, there was a span of 10 bases. CDR3 size: 12 residues. CDR1 is SQVTM, CDR2 ANQGSEA, per germline. CDR3 coding DNA: TGCAGCGTTGGCCCAGGAATCTACGAGCAGTACTTC. It is translated as CSVGPGIYEQYF.

Note on this clonotype: A read error may be the cause here, since a much bigger clone is one base away. The missing conserved phenylalanine or tryptophan at the end of this CDR3 makes a read error likely. CDR3 region: CASSVGHTGELFL. CDR3 nucleotide sequence: TGTGCCAGCAGCGTAGGACACACCGGGGAGCTGTTTTTG. The chain employs TRBV9 and TRBJ2-2; no clear D. The V and J ends lost 0 bases and 3 bases respectively, with 3 bases between them. Germline CDR1 reads SGDLS; CDR2 reads YYNGEE. The length of the CDR3 is 13 residues.

This clonotype was observed at least ten times. The genes are TRBV7-8 and TRBJ2-7, with D uncertain. CDR3 length: 11 residues. Germline CDR1 reads SGHVS; CDR2 reads FQNEAQ. V was pared by 2 bases and J by 10 bases, with 9 bases between. CDR3 in amino acids: CASSLLKFQYF. CDR3 nucleotides: TGTGCCAGCAGCTTATTGAAGTTTCAGTACTTC.

V usage is TRBV5-1 and J usage is TRBJ1-2, with D unclear. CDR1 and CDR2 (germline): SGHRS, YFSETQ. V shed 7 bases and J shed 8 bases, with 18 bases lying between them. This CDR3 is 13 amino acids long. The DNA for the CDR3 is TGCGCCAGCGGCGCCTGGACTGTGGGAGGCTACACCTTC. Amino acid sequence: CASGAWTVGGYTF.

The V and J genes are TRBV24-1 and TRBJ2-5; tentative D call: TRBD1 (6 bases). Germline CDR1 KGHDR, CDR2 SFDVKD. The CDR3 consists of 14 residues. The V and J ends lost 9 bases and 5 bases respectively, with 18 bases between them. Here the CDR3 reads CATEDNRVVETQYF. The CDR3 region has the DNA TGTGCCACCGAGGACAACAGGGTAGTGGAGACCCAGTACTTC.

This clonotype was observed at least ten times. The J gene is TRBJ1-1, the V gene TRBV15; TRBD1 might be the D (6 bases). This CDR3 spans 12 amino acids. V was pared by 8 bases and J by 3 bases, with 10 bases between. From germline, CDR1 is LNHNV and CDR2 YYDKDF (reference sequence). CDR3 DNA sequence: TGTGCCACCTCAGCAGGGGACACTGAAGCTTTCTTT. Encoded protein: CATSAGDTEAFF.

This clonotype was picked up a small number of times. The chain employs TRBV3-1 and TRBJ2-2; D remains unclear. CDR1 and CDR2 (germline): LGHDT, YNNKEL (reference sequence). This CDR3 has 14 amino acids. The V gene lost 0 bases and the J gene lost 5 bases, with 7 bases spanning the gap. CDR3 amino acids: CASSQDAITGELFF. Written as DNA, the CDR3 is TGTGCCAGCAGCCAAGATGCGATTACCGGGGAGCTGTTTTTT.

The chain couples TRBV27 to TRBJ1-5, with 8 bases matching TRBD1. CDR1 MNHEY and CDR2 SMNVEV come from the germline V gene (reference sequence). The CDR3 loop spans 16 amino acids. Germline trimming cut 4 bases from V and 7 bases from J; bases unmatched to any gene: 12. CDR3 region: CASSSRTGFLWQPQHF. CDR3 nucleotides: TGTGCCAGCAGTTCACGGACAGGGTTTTTATGGCAGCCCCAGCATTTT.

As for this clonotype: In this CDR3 the conserved last residue, phenylalanine or tryptophan, is missing, so a read error is likely. The DNA is left out, because the CDR3 cannot be placed on it with certainty; the CDR3 is given as TCRdb lists it. The rearrangement uses TRBV9 and TRBJ1-1. The germline CDR1 and CDR2 sequences are SGDLS and YYNGEE. The CDR3 is 11 residues long, counting both termini. CDR3 protein: CASSVGGTDNY.

This clonotype occurred many times. V and J are TRBV6-5 and TRBJ2-2; 9 bases fit TRBD1. The ends lost 6 bases at V and 3 bases at J; junction bases unmatched: 17. This CDR3 has 19 residues. CDR1 and CDR2 from the germline V gene are MNHEY and SVGAGI. The CDR3 DNA sequence: TGTGCCAGCAGGGCGCACAGGGGGCTGGCGATCCCCCACACCGGGGAGCTGTTTTTT. Residues: CASRAHRGLAIPHTGELFF.